This entry concerns a single T cell receptor beta chain. What it binds is unknown. This sample is part of a study of cytomegalovirus exposure and HLA in healthy donors. Study overall: Most donors, around 81% of 350 to 450 genotyped, fell in the Caucasian-associated ancestry cluster.

Germline V gene sequence: CDR1 ENHRY, CDR2 SYGVKD. Trimming took off 0 bases at V and 5 bases at J, with 8 bases between the two ends. The CDR3 runs to 14 residues. The study's findings and limits: A later analysis, which compared TCR beta chains of equal frequency, found the HLA-associated ones more clonally expanded.

The PCR employed 60 Vbeta primers together with 13 Jbeta primers. Original processing methods: As a later analysis found, there were 80 million or so unique TCR beta chains, of which roughly 11 million were shared. TCRdb's table, derived via immunoSEQ multiplex PCR, lists solely in-frame clones and lacks some. That table furnishes V, J and clone size, whereas the DNA furnished D and trimming. The sample records around 130,000 clones, 60% to 85% being singletons. The sequence was collected from a man in his forties or fifties in good health and CMV-seronegative. The chain uses TRBV10-3 and TRBJ2-1; the D gene is possibly TRBD1 (5 bases). Source material: PBMCs. The CDR3, as DNA: TGTGCCATCAGTGAGTCCCAGGGTAACAATGAGCAGTTCTTC. It translates to CAISESQGNNEQFF.